This entry describes one TCR beta chain. CDR3 length: 17 residues. The ends lost 2 bases at V and 5 bases at J; junction bases unmatched: 15. Germline values: CDR1 SGHNT, CDR2 YYREEE (reference sequence). This entry comes from a study of blood T cell repertoires in COVID-19. Study context: Nucleic acid was either cDNA or gDNA, and it came from T cells, B-cell-depleted T cells, or PBMCs.

Libraries were prepared by immunoSEQ multiplex PCR; TCRdb keeps only in-frame clonotypes and omits some of them. The sample includes approximately 290,000 clones, approximately 85% of them seen just once. The clonotype originates from a woman aged 30 to 39 who had recovered from COVID-19. The material sequenced was PBMCs or T cells enriched from blood (not recorded which). V is TRBV5-4 and J is TRBJ1-1; TRBD1 matches 7 bases. The CDR3 sequence: CASSFGAAQAGGTEAFF. CDR3 DNA: TGTGCCAGCAGCTTCGGCGCAGCCCAGGCAGGGGGGACTGAAGCTTTCTTT. Filled out from reference TRBV5-4 and TRBJ1-1, the complete variable domain reads ETGVTQSPTHLIKTRGQQVTLRCSSQSGHNTVSWYQQALGQGPQFIFQYYREEENGRGNFPPRFSGLQFPNYSSELNVNALELDDSALYLCASSFGAAQAGGTEAFFGQGTRLTVV.